The T cell receptor (beta chain) under discussion was sequenced for a study of blood T cell repertoires in COVID-19. Using immunoSEQ multiplex PCR, the repertoire was profiled, and TCRdb retains in-frame clones only, with some absent. The repertoire holds approximately 210,000 clones, around 90% seen once, with approximately 4.5% in the top ten. This TCR came from a human donor in a cohort sampled during active COVID-19. The sequenced sample was peripheral blood.

The CDR3 nucleotides are TGTGCCAGCAGTGAATGGGCAGGGGGAGCTTTCTTT. Translated: CASSEWAGGAFF. The chain couples TRBV6-1 to TRBJ1-1; 7 bases line up with TRBD1. CDR1 is MNHNS and CDR2 is SASEGT in the germline V gene. V shed 2 bases and J 10 bases; nucleotides not matched to a gene: 4. The CDR3 is made up of 12 amino acids.